Listed here are 10 T cell receptor beta chains from one sample, sequenced in a study of technical replicates of blood from a handful of donors. Profiled with immunoSEQ multiplex PCR; TCRdb holds only in-frame clones, not every one. The table has over 70,000 clones, 90% to 97% seen once. The sequenced sample consisted of T cells isolated from PBMCs. The source is a human donor in good health.

This clone occurred a few times. V gene TRBV5-6 combines with J gene TRBJ1-1, with D possibly matching TRBD1 (6 bases). Germline V lookup: CDR1 SGHDT, CDR2 YYEEEE. This CDR3 spans 17 amino acids. V lost 0 bases to trimming and J lost 0 bases, with 15 bases between them. The CDR3 region is CASSLVRDKRMNTEAFF. Here the CDR3 DNA reads TGTGCCAGCAGCTTGGTTCGGGACAAGAGGATGAACACTGAAGCTTTCTTT.

The chain links TRBV5-1 to TRBJ2-1; TRBD1 matches 9 bases. Germline assignment: CDR1 SGHRS and CDR2 YFSETQ. This CDR3 contains 14 residues. Trimming cost V 2 bases and J 7 bases; bases outside gene matches: 4. CDR3 DNA sequence: TGCGCCAGCAGCTTCGCCGGGACAGGGAATGAGCAGTTCTTC. This sequence encodes CASSFAGTGNEQFF.

CDR3 nucleotides: TGCGCCAGCAGCGATTTAACAGGGGCCACAGATACGCAGTATTTT. Its translation: CASSDLTGATDTQYF. This chain joins TRBV5-1 and TRBJ2-3; 7 bases align to TRBD1. V shed 4 bases and J 2 bases; nucleotides not matched to a gene: 7. The CDR3 covers 15 residues. The germline V gene has CDR1 SGHRS and CDR2 YFSETQ.

The chain uses TRBV5-1 and TRBJ1-1; 7 bases align to TRBD1. Germline-derived CDR1 and CDR2 are SGHRS and YFSETQ. The CDR3 totals 15 residues. The V segment lost 2 bases and the J segment 5 bases; nucleotides outside the gene matches: 9. For the CDR3, the DNA is TGCGCCAGCAGCTTTGGAGGGGGCGAAGGAACTGAAGCTTTCTTT. Protein: CASSFGGGEGTEAFF.

The V gene is TRBV28, the J gene TRBJ1-5; possibly TRBD1 for D (5 bases). Germline CDR1 reads MDHEN; CDR2 reads SYDVKM. The CDR3 totals 14 residues. The V end lost 8 bases, the J end lost 5 bases, and 16 bases lay between the germline ends. CDR3 bases: TGTGCCAGCGGGACTGGGGGAGGGTATCAGCCCCAGCATTTT. Translated, it gives CASGTGGGYQPQHF.

This clone was detected only a few times. The rearrangement links TRBV20-1 to TRBJ2-7; TRBD1 might be the D (5 bases). The CDR3 contains 11 residues. Germline V gives CDR1 DFQATT, CDR2 SNEGSKA (reference sequence). The V gene lost 5 bases and the J gene lost 2 bases, with 7 bases spanning the gap. The CDR3 sequence: CSALTAYEQYF. CDR3 bases: TGCAGTGCTCTGACAGCCTACGAGCAGTACTTC.

The CDR3 loop reads CASKLTSGSYGYTF. DNA of the CDR3: TGTGCCAGTAAGCTTACCTCTGGGAGCTATGGCTACACCTTC. The rearrangement uses TRBV19 and TRBJ1-2; D ambiguous. CDR3 length: 14 amino acids. CDR1 LNHDA and CDR2 SQIVND come from the germline V gene (reference sequence). Trimming left V 7 bases short and J 4 bases short, with 16 bases between. The variable domain in full, completed from reference TRBV19 and TRBJ1-2, reads DGGITQSPKYLFRKEGQNVTLSCEQNLNHDAMYWYRQDPGQGLRLIYYSQIVNDFQKGDIAEGYSVSREKKESFPLTVTSAQKNPTAFYLCASKLTSGSYGYTFGSGTRLTVV.

DNA of the CDR3: TGTGCCAGCAGCCAGCCCGGACACCCGGGCTACACCTTC. Protein: CASSQPGHPGYTF. The J gene is TRBJ1-2, the V gene TRBV5-4; tentative D call: TRBD1 (5 bases). The CDR3 runs 13 residues. CDR1 is SGHNT and CDR2 is YYREEE in the germline V gene (reference sequence). The V gene lost 4 bases and the J gene lost 8 bases, with 15 bases spanning the gap.

V usage is TRBV6-1 and J usage is TRBJ2-5, with TRBD1 as a possible D gene (5 bases). Germline lookup yields CDR1 MNHNS and CDR2 SASEGT. The V end was cut by 0 bases, the J end by 1 base, with 12 bases between. The CDR3 is made up of 16 amino acids. The CDR3, as DNA: TGTGCCAGCAGTGAAGCGCTTCAGGGCCTCCAAGAGACCCAGTACTTC. This gives the protein CASSEALQGLQETQYF.

The V call is TRBV7-6, the J call TRBJ2-7; 7 positions match TRBD2. The V gene's germline CDR1 is SGHVS and CDR2 FNYEAQ. V dropped 5 bases and J dropped 2; count of bases not matched to a gene: 18. This CDR3 has 18 amino acids. The CDR3 reads CASSPTRDYQRTPYEQYF. The CDR3 DNA reads as TGTGCCAGCAGCCCTACTCGGGACTATCAAAGAACACCCTACGAGCAGTACTTC.